This T cell receptor beta chain was sequenced in a study of CD8+ T cells in alopecia areata. Study results and limitations: Normal skin's resident alphabeta T cells are sequenced alongside lesional scalp T cells. Mice showed TCR sharing more clearly than patients did, possibly owing to HLA.

This clone was counted a few times. The antigen is unknown. Germline values: CDR1 LNHDA, CDR2 SQIVND (reference sequence). V was pared by 7 bases and J by 2 bases, with 10 bases between. This CDR3 region has 13 residues. RNA extraction was followed by reverse transcription into cDNA, which acted as the sequencing template. Clones were read by immunoSEQ multiplex PCR, and TCRdb kept only the in-frame ones, dropping some. The sample includes under 30,000 clones, about 47% of them seen just once. This receptor was taken from a human donor with alopecia areata. J is TRBJ2-3 and V is TRBV19; D might be TRBD2 (6 bases). Material for sequencing was NKG2D-high CD8+ T cells sorted from blood. The CDR3 protein is CASIADYTDTQYF. The CDR3 DNA follows: TGTGCCAGTATAGCGGACTACACAGATACGCAGTATTTT.